This T cell receptor beta chain was identified in a study of PD-1 blockade in mismatch repair-deficient tumors. The protocol was immunoSEQ multiplex PCR, while the TCRdb copy is restricted to in-frame clones and leaves out a portion. This table holds around 17,000 clones, over 75% found once. Trimming removed 4 bases from V and 0 bases from J, with 10 bases in between. The germline V gene encodes CDR1 GTSNPN and CDR2 SVGIG (reference sequence). The CDR3 is 14 residues long. The sequence was obtained from an adult with mismatch repair-deficient cancer. The chain joins TRBV30 to TRBJ1-5; D call uncertain. The material sequenced was PBMCs, taken less than 25 weeks after starting pembrolizumab. The CDR3 DNA is TGTGCCTGGAATACGGGGAATAGCAATCAGCCCCAGCATTTT. Amino acid sequence: CAWNTGNSNQPQHF.